The TCR beta chain described here comes from a study of T cells in localized non-small cell lung cancer. Study results and limitations: Clonality of T cells reached its maximum in uninvolved adjacent lung, surpassing tumor. The tumor had only one region sequenced, so heterogeneity remains possible. Appearance in adjacent lung was seen for a median about 58 of the top 100 tumor clones.

Sequencing was performed with immunoSEQ multiplex PCR; in TCRdb, only in-frame clones are kept and a portion is missing. The sample has about 33,000 clones, roughly nine tenths seen once. This clone was found a few times. Its target is not known. This TCR was recovered from a man aged 35 to 70 with stage II lung adenocarcinoma. The sequencing here drew on PBMCs, taken before any cancer treatment.

The chain's CDR3 is CSARTGRGAEAFF. The DNA of the CDR3 is TGCAGCGCCCGGACAGGGCGAGGAGCTGAAGCTTTCTTT. The rearrangement links TRBV29-1 to TRBJ1-1; 8 bases are a match to TRBD1. The germline gives CDR1 SQVTM, CDR2 ANQGSEA. V dropped 7 bases and J dropped 6; count of bases not matched to a gene: 10. The CDR3 length is 13 residues.